The present TCR beta chain was sequenced within a study of beta chain bispecific antibodies for T cell cancers. Using its own MiXCR run on the 5' RACE reads, TCRdb lists one record per CDR3 protein. The sample includes some 20,000 distinct CDR3 sequences, around 2.4% of them seen just once. The study's findings and limits: The leukemia cells, rather than normal T cells, gave most of the targeted TRBV signal.

Expansion lasted 3 days, with either anti-CD3 antibody OKT3 or CD3/CD28 beads. Some 5 x 10^4 normal T cells were cocultured with some 5 x 10^4 target cells and bispecific antibody. CDR1 and CDR2 from the germline V gene are WSHSY and SAAADI. CDR3 size: 21 residues. The J segment lost 9 bases and the V segment lost 5 bases, leaving 28 bases of the junction unmatched. Ten or more counts support this clonotype. Its antigen is unknown. V is TRBV10-2 and J is TRBJ2-1; the match to TRBD1 covers 10 bases. This TCR was recovered from a human donor in good health. Some clones in this sample may be carry-over from other donors' samples. Material: healthy donor T cells cultured with leukemia cells. The CDR3 DNA is TGCGCCAGCAGTCTAAACTTCGGGACAGGGGATATGGTCGACCACACACCTGAGCAGTTCTTC. Translated: CASSLNFGTGDMVDHTPEQFF.